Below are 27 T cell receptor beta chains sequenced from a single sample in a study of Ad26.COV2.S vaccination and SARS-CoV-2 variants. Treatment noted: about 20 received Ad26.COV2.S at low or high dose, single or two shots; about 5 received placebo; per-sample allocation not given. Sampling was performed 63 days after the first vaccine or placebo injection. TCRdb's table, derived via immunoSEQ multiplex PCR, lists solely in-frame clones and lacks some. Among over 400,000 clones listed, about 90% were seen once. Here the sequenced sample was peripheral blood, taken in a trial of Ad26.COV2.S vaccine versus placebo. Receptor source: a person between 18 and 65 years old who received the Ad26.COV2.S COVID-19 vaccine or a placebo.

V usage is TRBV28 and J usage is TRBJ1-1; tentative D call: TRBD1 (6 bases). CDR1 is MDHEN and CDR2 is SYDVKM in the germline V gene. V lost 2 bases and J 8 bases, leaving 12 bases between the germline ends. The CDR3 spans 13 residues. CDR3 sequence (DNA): TGTGCCAGCAGTTTACTAGGGGACATCGAAGCTTTCTTT. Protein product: CASSLLGDIEAFF. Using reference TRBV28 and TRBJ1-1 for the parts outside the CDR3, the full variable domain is DVKVTQSSRYLVKRTGEKVFLECVQDMDHENMFWYRQDPGLGLRLIYFSYDVKMKEKGDIPEGYSVSREKKERFSLILESASTNQTSMYLCASSLLGDIEAFFGQGTRLTVV.

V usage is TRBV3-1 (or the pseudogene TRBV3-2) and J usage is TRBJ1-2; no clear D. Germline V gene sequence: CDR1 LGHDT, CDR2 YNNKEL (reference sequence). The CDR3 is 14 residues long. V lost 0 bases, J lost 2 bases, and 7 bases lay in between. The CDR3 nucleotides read TGTGCCAGCAGCCAAGATTCGCAAAACTATGGCTACACCTTC. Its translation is CASSQDSQNYGYTF.

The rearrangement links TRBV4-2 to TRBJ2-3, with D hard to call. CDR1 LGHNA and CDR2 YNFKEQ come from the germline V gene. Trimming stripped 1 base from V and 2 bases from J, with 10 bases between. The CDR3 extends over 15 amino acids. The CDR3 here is CASSQVTNPTDTQYF. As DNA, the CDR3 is TGTGCCAGCAGCCAAGTCACTAACCCCACAGATACGCAGTATTTT.

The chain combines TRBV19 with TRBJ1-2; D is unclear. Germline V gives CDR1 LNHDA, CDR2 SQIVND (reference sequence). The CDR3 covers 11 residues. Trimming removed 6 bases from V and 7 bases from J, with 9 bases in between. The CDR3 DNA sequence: TGTGCCAGTAGGCGGCTGGGTGGCTACACCTTC. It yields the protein CASRRLGGYTF.

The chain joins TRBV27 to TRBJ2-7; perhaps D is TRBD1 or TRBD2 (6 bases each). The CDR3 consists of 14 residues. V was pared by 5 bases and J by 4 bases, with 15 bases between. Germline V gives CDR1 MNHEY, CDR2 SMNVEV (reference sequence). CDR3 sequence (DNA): TGTGCCAGCAGTCCGGGGGCTAGGGAGTACGAGCAGTACTTC. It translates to CASSPGAREYEQYF.

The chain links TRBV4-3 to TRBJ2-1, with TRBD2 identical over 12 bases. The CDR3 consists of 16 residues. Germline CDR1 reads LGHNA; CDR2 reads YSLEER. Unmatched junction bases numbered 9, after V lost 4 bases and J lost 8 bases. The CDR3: CASSRLRTSGNYEQFF. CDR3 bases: TGCGCCAGCAGCCGACTGCGGACTAGCGGGAACTATGAGCAGTTCTTC.

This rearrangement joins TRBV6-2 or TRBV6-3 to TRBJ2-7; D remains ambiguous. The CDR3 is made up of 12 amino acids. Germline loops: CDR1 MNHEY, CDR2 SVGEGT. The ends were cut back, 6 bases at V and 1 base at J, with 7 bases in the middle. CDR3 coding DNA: TGTGCCAGCAGCCGACGGTCCTACGAGCAGTACTTC. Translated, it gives CASSRRSYEQYF.

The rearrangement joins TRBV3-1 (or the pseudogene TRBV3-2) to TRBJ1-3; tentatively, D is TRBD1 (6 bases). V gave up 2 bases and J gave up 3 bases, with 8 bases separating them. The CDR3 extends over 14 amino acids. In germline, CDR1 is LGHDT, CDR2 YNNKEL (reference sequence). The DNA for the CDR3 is TGTGCCAGCAGCCAACAGGGGTTTGGAAACACCATATATTTT. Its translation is CASSQQGFGNTIYF.

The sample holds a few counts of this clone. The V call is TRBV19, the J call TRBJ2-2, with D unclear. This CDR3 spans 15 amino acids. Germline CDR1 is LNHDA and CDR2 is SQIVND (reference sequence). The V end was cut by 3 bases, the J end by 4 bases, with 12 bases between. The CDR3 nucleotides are TGTGCCAGTAGTATCATCCCGATCTCCACCGGGGAGCTGTTTTTT. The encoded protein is CASSIIPISTGELFF.

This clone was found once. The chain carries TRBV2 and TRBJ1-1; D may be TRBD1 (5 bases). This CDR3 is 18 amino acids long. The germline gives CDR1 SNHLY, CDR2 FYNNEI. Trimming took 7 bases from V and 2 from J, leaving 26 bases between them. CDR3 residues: CASIVPETRGVVNTEAFF. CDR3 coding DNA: TGTGCCAGCATTGTCCCCGAAACGAGGGGAGTGGTAAACACTGAAGCTTTCTTT.

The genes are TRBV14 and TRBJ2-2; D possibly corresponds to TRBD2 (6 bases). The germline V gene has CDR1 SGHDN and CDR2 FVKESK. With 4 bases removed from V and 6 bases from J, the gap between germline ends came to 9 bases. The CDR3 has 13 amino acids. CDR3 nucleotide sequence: TGTGCCAGCAGCCCGACTAGTGCCGGGGAGCTGTTTTTT. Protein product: CASSPTSAGELFF.

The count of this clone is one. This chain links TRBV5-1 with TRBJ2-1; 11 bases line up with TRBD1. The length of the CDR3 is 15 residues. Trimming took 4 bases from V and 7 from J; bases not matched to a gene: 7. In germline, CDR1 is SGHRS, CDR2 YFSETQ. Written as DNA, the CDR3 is TGCGCCAGCAGCAACCGGGACAGGGGGGAAAATGAGCAGTTCTTC. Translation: CASSNRDRGENEQFF.

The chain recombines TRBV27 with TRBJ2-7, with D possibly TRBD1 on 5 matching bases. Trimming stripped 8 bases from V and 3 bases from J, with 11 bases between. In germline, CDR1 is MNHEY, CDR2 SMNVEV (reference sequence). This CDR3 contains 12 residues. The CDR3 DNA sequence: TGTGCCAGCGGGGCGGATGACTACGAGCAGTACTTC. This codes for CASGADDYEQYF.

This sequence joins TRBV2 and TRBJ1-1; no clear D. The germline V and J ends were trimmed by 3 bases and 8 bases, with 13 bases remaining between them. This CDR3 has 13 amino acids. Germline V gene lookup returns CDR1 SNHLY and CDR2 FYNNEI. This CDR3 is CASSDPQTLEAFF. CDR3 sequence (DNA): TGTGCCAGCAGTGATCCCCAGACCCTCGAAGCTTTCTTT.

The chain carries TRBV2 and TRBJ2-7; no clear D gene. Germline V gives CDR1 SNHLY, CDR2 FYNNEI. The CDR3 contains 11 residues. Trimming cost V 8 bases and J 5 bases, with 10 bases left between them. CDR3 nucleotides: TGTGCCAGCCGCGTCGAACACGAGCAGTACTTC. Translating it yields CASRVEHEQYF.

CDR3 loop: CASSASGSSYNEQFF. CDR3 nucleotides: TGTGCCAGCAGTGCATCGGGAAGCTCCTACAATGAGCAGTTCTTC. This chain connects TRBV25-1 to TRBJ2-1; possible D gene TRBD2, 5 bases. The germline V gene encodes CDR1 MGHDK and CDR2 SYGVNS. The CDR3 has 15 amino acids. The V gene lost 4 bases and the J gene lost 0 bases, with 10 bases spanning the gap.

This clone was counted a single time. The CDR3 reads CASRAEINEKLFF. The CDR3 coding sequence is TGTGCCAGCAGGGCGGAAATTAATGAAAAACTGTTTTTT. The genes are TRBV6-5 and TRBJ1-4; D is uncertain. V lost 6 bases and J lost 4, with 9 bases in between. CDR1 and CDR2 (germline): MNHEY, SVGAGI. This CDR3 has 13 amino acids.

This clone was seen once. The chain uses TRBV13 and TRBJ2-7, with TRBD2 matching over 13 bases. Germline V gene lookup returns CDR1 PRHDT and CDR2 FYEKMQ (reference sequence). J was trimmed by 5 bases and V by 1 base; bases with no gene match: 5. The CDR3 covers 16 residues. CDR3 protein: CASSLAGLAGADEQYF. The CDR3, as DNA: TGTGCCAGCAGCTTAGCTGGACTAGCGGGAGCGGACGAGCAGTACTTC.

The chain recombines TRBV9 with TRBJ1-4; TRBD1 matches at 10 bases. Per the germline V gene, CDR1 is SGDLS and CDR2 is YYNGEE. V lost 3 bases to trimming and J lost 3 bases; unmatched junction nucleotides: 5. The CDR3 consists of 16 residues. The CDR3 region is CASSAGTGVSNEKLFF. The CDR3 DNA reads TGTGCCAGCAGCGCCGGGACAGGGGTATCTAATGAAAAACTGTTTTTT.

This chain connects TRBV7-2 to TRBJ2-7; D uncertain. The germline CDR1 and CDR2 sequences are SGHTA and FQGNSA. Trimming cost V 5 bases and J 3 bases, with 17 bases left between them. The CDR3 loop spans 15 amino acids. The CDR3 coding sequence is TGTGCCAGCAGCATTAGCTCGGGTAACGTCTACGAGCAGTACTTC. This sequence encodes CASSISSGNVYEQYF. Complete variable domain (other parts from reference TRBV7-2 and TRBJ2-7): GAGVSQSPSNKVTEKGKDVELRCDPISGHTALYWYRQSLGQGLEFLIYFQGNSAPDKSGLPSDRFSAERTGGSVSTLTIQRTQQEDSAVYLCASSISSGNVYEQYFGPGTRLTVT.

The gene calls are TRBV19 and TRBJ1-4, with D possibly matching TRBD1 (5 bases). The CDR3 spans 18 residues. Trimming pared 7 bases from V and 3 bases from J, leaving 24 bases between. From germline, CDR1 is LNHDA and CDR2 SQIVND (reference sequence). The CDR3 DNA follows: TGTGCCAGTAAGAACCCTGATGGGGGGACGGCGGCTAATGAAAAACTGTTTTTT. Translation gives CASKNPDGGTAANEKLFF.

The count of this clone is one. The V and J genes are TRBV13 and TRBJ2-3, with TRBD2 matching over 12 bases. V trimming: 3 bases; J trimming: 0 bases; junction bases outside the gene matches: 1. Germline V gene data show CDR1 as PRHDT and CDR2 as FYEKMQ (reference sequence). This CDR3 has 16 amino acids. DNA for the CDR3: TGTGCCAGCAGCTTCGGACTAGCGGGGAGCACAGATACGCAGTATTTT. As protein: CASSFGLAGSTDTQYF.

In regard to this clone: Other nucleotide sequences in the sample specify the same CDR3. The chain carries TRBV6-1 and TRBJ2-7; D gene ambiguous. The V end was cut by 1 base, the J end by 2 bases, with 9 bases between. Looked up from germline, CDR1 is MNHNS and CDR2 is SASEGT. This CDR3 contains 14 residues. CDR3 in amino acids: CASSEVGGAYEQYF. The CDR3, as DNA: TGTGCCAGCAGTGAAGTCGGCGGAGCCTACGAGCAGTACTTC.

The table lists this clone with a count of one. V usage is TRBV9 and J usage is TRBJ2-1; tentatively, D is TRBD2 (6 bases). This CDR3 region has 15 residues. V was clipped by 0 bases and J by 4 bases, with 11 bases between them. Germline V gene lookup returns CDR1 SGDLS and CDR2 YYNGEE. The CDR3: CASSVDLAKYNEQFF. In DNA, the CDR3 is TGTGCCAGCAGCGTAGATCTAGCGAAATACAATGAGCAGTTCTTC.

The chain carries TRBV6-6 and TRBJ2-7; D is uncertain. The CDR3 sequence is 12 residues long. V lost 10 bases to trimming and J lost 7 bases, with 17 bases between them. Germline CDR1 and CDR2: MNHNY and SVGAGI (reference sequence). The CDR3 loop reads CATQEGPREQYF. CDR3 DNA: TGTGCCACCCAGGAAGGCCCTAGGGAGCAGTACTTC.

CDR3 loop: CASSAGLGGGWEQFF. DNA of the CDR3: TGTGCCAGCAGCGCAGGTCTGGGAGGTGGCTGGGAGCAGTTCTTC. The chain is built from TRBV5-6 and TRBJ2-1; tentative D call: TRBD2 (6 bases). The CDR3 totals 15 residues. V gave up 4 bases and J gave up 10 bases, with 21 bases separating them. In germline, CDR1 is SGHDT, CDR2 YYEEEE.

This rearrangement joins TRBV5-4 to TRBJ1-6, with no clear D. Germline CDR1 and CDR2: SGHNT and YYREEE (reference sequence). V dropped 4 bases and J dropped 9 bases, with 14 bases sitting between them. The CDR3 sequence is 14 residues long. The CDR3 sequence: CASSPGPRSSPLHF. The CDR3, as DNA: TGTGCCAGCAGCCCTGGACCGAGGTCTTCACCCCTCCACTTT.